The 15 T cell receptor beta chains given below trace back to one sample, sequenced in a study of T cells after yellow fever vaccination. Each CDR3 protein gets one entry after TCRdb re-called the 5' RACE reads with MiXCR. The data hold roughly 250,000 distinct CDR3 sequences, with over 10% observed a single time. This material consisted of CD4+ T cells sorted from PBMCs, taken 45 days after the yellow fever booster vaccination. These receptors were collected from a man aged 25 to 45 who received the YFV17D yellow fever vaccine.

This clonotype was counted a few times. J is TRBJ1-6 and V is TRBV5-1; D not resolved. Trimming took 2 bases from V and 5 from J, leaving 14 bases between them. CDR1 is SGHRS and CDR2 is YFSETQ in the germline V gene. This CDR3 contains 16 residues. CDR3: CASSFLGISDNSPLHF. The DNA for the CDR3 is TGCGCCAGCAGCTTTCTGGGGATTTCGGATAATTCACCCCTCCACTTT.

The chain couples TRBV12-3 or TRBV12-4 to TRBJ2-2; D gene unclear. The CDR3 sequence is 14 residues long. V lost 8 bases and J lost 1, with 11 bases in between. This CDR3 reads CASQSRRNTGELFF. The CDR3 coding sequence is TGTGCCAGCCAAAGTAGGCGGAACACCGGGGAGCTGTTTTTT.

This clonotype came up a few times. This chain joins TRBV11-3 and TRBJ2-3; TRBD1 might be the D (6 bases). CDR3 size: 15 residues. Germline V CDR1 and CDR2: SGHNT, YENEEA. V was clipped by 5 bases and J by 2 bases, with 14 bases between them. The CDR3 is CASSTRDTDTDTQYF. DNA of the CDR3: TGTGCCAGCAGCACTCGGGACACGGACACAGATACGCAGTATTTT.

This chain joins TRBV4-3 and TRBJ2-5, with TRBD1 matching 7 bases. CDR1 and CDR2 (germline): LGHNA, YSLEER. The CDR3 totals 15 residues. J lost 3 bases, V lost 3 bases, and 7 bases had no gene match. The CDR3 sequence is CASSHGDRDEETQYF. CDR3 nucleotide sequence: TGCGCCAGCAGCCATGGTGACAGGGACGAAGAGACCCAGTACTTC.

This clonotype was recorded once. The chain recombines TRBV5-1 with TRBJ2-5; possibly TRBD2 for D (6 bases). This CDR3 is built from 14 residues. The germline gives CDR1 SGHRS, CDR2 YFSETQ. The germline V and J ends were trimmed by 5 bases and 5 bases, with 16 bases remaining between them. The CDR3 DNA reads as TGCGCCAGCAGTCAGGGAGGAATTGAGGAGACCCAGTACTTC. As protein: CASSQGGIEETQYF.

This clonotype was observed a few times. The chain links TRBV5-1 to TRBJ2-1; 11 bases agree with TRBD2. The CDR3 covers 16 residues. The V segment lost 0 bases and the J segment 7 bases; nucleotides outside the gene matches: 6. The germline V gene encodes CDR1 SGHRS and CDR2 YFSETQ. The CDR3 spells CASSLEGLAVSNEQFF. CDR3 bases: TGCGCCAGCAGCTTGGAGGGACTAGCGGTTTCAAATGAGCAGTTCTTC.

This chain links TRBV6-5 with TRBJ2-3; D is ambiguous. Germline values: CDR1 MNHEY, CDR2 SVGAGI. V was clipped by 3 bases and J by 5 bases, with 9 bases between them. The CDR3 runs to 13 residues. The CDR3 protein is CASSYDSLDTQYF. In DNA form, the CDR3 reads TGTGCCAGCAGTTATGATAGTCTAGATACGCAGTATTTT.

This clonotype was found a few times. The chain links TRBV4-3 to TRBJ1-6; TRBD1 aligns across 7 bases. This CDR3 is 18 amino acids long. CDR1 is LGHNA, CDR2 YSLEER, per germline. With V trimmed by 1 base and J by 0 bases, 6 bases remained unmatched. The CDR3 DNA reads as TGCGCCAGCAGCCAAGCTCGGACAGGAAGCTCCTATAATTCACCCCTCCACTTT. As protein: CASSQARTGSSYNSPLHF.

This rearrangement joins TRBV7-8 to TRBJ2-1; unclear D gene. Germline-derived CDR1 and CDR2 are SGHVS and FQNEAQ. V lost 0 bases to trimming and J lost 15 bases, with 12 bases between them. The CDR3 sequence is 12 residues long. The CDR3 region has the DNA TGTGCCAGCAGCTTAGCAGCCTCTAGGAGGTTCTTC. Its protein is CASSLAASRRFF.

This clonotype was observed a handful of times. The chain has TRBV15 and TRBJ2-7, with 9 nucleotides matching TRBD1. The CDR3 contains 16 residues. Germline V CDR1 and CDR2: LNHNV, YYDKDF (reference sequence). Trimming took 2 bases from V and 0 from J; bases not matched to a gene: 5. The CDR3 bases are TGTGCCACCAGCAGAACAACGGGACAGGGCTCCTACGAGCAGTACTTC. It codes for CATSRTTGQGSYEQYF.

The table lists this clonotype with a few counts. The chain is built from TRBV5-1 and TRBJ2-1; TRBD2 matches at 10 bases. J was trimmed by 5 bases and V by 4 bases; bases with no gene match: 9. The CDR3 has 16 amino acids. Germline V gene lookup returns CDR1 SGHRS and CDR2 YFSETQ. The chain's CDR3 is CASSPGSGRAHNEQFF. In DNA, the CDR3 is TGCGCCAGCAGCCCTGGGAGCGGGAGGGCCCACAATGAGCAGTTCTTC.

The rearrangement links TRBV27 to TRBJ2-5, with 8 bases aligning to TRBD2. The V gene end was trimmed by 6 bases and the J gene end by 1 base; junction bases not matched to a gene: 16. Germline V CDR1 and CDR2: MNHEY, SMNVEV (reference sequence). This CDR3 has 18 residues. CDR3 amino acids: CASSRTSGNFGGQETQYF. The CDR3 nucleotides read TGTGCCAGCAGCCGAACTAGCGGAAACTTTGGAGGCCAAGAGACCCAGTACTTC.

This sequence joins TRBV7-2 and TRBJ2-7; D may correspond to TRBD1 or TRBD2 (5 bases each). This CDR3 has 14 residues. V dropped 5 bases and J dropped 3 bases, with 14 bases sitting between them. The germline V gene has CDR1 SGHTA and CDR2 FQGNSA. The CDR3 DNA reads TGTGCCAGCAGCCCGTCACCAGGGAGCTACGAGCAGTACTTC. Translated: CASSPSPGSYEQYF.

The V and J genes are TRBV7-8 and TRBJ2-5; TRBD2 matches at 7 bases. This CDR3 spans 15 amino acids. The junction had 9 bases not matched to a gene; V was cut back by 6 bases and J by 2 bases. The germline gives CDR1 SGHVS, CDR2 FQNEAQ. The CDR3 loop is CASRPRGGPQETQYF. In DNA, the CDR3 is TGTGCCAGCAGGCCCCGCGGGGGACCTCAAGAGACCCAGTACTTC.

V and J are TRBV12-3 or TRBV12-4 and TRBJ2-2; possible D gene TRBD2, 6 bases. The CDR3 runs to 15 residues. The V end was cut by 7 bases, the J end by 0 bases, with 12 bases between. Here the CDR3 DNA reads TGTGCCAGCAATAGGAGGGGAACGAACACCGGGGAGCTGTTTTTT. Protein: CASNRRGTNTGELFF.